A few counts support the clone carrying this T cell receptor (beta chain). Germline V gene sequence: CDR1 SGHVS, CDR2 FQNEAQ. The length of the CDR3 is 13 residues. V was clipped by 7 bases and J by 1 base, with 7 bases between them. This sample is drawn from a study of blood T cell repertoires in COVID-19. Across the study: Donors in the United States, Italy and Spain gave samples during acute or convalescent COVID-19. The analysed material was cDNA or gDNA that came from T cells, B-cell-depleted T cells, or PBMCs.

Seattle's cohort entered during active infection and was followed longitudinally. Study processing details: Amplified reference gene primers provided the basis for estimating nucleated cell counts. Using immunoSEQ multiplex PCR, the repertoire was profiled, and TCRdb retains in-frame clones only, with some absent. The V and J calls and clone size come from that table; D and trimming were worked out from the DNA. This table has approximately 80,000 clones, over 75% appearing once. Sample: peripheral blood. The source of this sequence is a woman of 80 years or more with COVID-19, enrolled during active disease. The V and J genes are TRBV7-8 and TRBJ2-2; D not resolved. The CDR3 DNA follows: TGTGCCAGCATGTTACAGAACACCGGGGAGCTGTTTTTT. It is translated as CASMLQNTGELFF. Together with reference TRBV7-8 and TRBJ2-2, the CDR3 gives the full variable domain: GAGVSQSPRYKVAKRGQDVALRCDPISGHVSLFWYQQALGQGPEFLTYFQNEAQLDKSGLPSDRFFAERPEGSVSTLKIQRTQQEDSAVYLCASMLQNTGELFFGEGSRLTVL.